This is a list of T cell receptor beta chains from one sample in a study of T cell responses to AZD1222 COVID-19 vaccine. Generated by immunoSEQ multiplex PCR, the TCRdb table keeps only in-frame clones and is missing some. The sample has about 130,000 clones, 93% seen once; the top ten hold around 0.91%. Here the sequenced sample was peripheral blood, taken on day 0 of AZD1222 vaccination. These receptors were collected from an adult in good health. CDR3s include the opening cysteine and the closing phenylalanine or tryptophan. D genes are given only for firm matches. Clone size is stated in some rows and not others, as once, few, many or a class when expanded.

CDR3nt	CDR3aa	d_gene	v_gene	j_gene	abundance
TGTGCCAGCAGCCAGTTACGGGGGTATGAGACCCAGTACTTC	CASSQLRGYETQYF	NA	TRBV3-1/TRBV3-2	TRBJ2-5	NA
TGTGCCAGCAGTTTATATGGGGCACCGGGACTAGCGGGGGGTGATACGCAGTATTTT	CASSLYGAPGLAGGDTQYF	TRBD2	TRBV27	TRBJ2-3	NA
TGTGCCAGCAGTTACGGGGGGCAAGATGGCTACACCTTC	CASSYGGQDGYTF	NA	TRBV6-6	TRBJ1-2	once
TGTGCCAGCAGTTCGTTCTGCAGACGTGGCAATCAGCCCCAGCATTTT	CASSSFCRRGNQPQHF	NA	TRBV6-7	TRBJ1-5	NA
TGTGCCAGCAGCTTAGGTGGGAATAGCAATCAGCCCCAGCATTTT	CASSLGGNSNQPQHF	NA	TRBV11-2	TRBJ1-5	once
TGTGCCAGCAGTGAATGGAGGAACAATGAGCAGTTCTTC	CASSEWRNNEQFF	NA	TRBV6-1	TRBJ2-1	NA
TGTGCCAGCTCACCATTGGATAGGGGGCTAGTCAATGAGCAGTTCTTC	CASSPLDRGLVNEQFF	TRBD1	TRBV18	TRBJ2-1	NA
TGTGCCAGCATCGGAACACTGAACACTGAAGCTTTCTTT	CASIGTLNTEAFF	NA	TRBV6-5	TRBJ1-1	NA
TGCAGCGTTGAGGACGGAGCCTACGAGCAGTACTTC	CSVEDGAYEQYF	NA	TRBV29-1	TRBJ2-7	NA
TGTGCCAGCAGCTTCCACCCGACAGGGGATACCCTTGAGCAGTACTTC	CASSFHPTGDTLEQYF	TRBD1	TRBV7-2	TRBJ2-7	NA
TGTGCCAGCAGACAAACAGCATACGAGCAGTACTTC	CASRQTAYEQYF	NA	TRBV11-2	TRBJ2-7	few
TGTGCCAGCCGTCCGGAAGGGGGAGTAGCTTTCTTT	CASRPEGGVAFF	NA	TRBV2	TRBJ1-1	NA
TGTGCCAGCAGCCATGCCTTGACAGAGACACACGTCTATGGCTACACCTTC	CASSHALTETHVYGYTF	NA	TRBV9	TRBJ1-2	NA